This is a list of T cell receptor beta chains from one sample in a study of follicular helper T cells after annual influenza vaccination. Generated by immunoSEQ multiplex PCR, the TCRdb table keeps only in-frame clones and is missing some. This table holds 9,900 or so clones, 70% to 85% found once. Sample: CXCR5- memory CD4+ T cells sorted from blood, taken 6 weeks after influenza vaccination. The receptors were sampled from an adult who received the influenza vaccine. CDR3s leave out the opening cysteine and the closing phenylalanine or tryptophan. Fields, in order: CDR3 protein, V gene.

CDR3 protein: ASSLKLAGTDTQY
V gene: TRBV5-8

CDR3 protein: ASSQDRGLAGIILQETQY
V gene: TRBV14

CDR3 protein: ASSQDWGTGAYEQY
V gene: TRBV4-3

CDR3 protein: ASSLGTSSSYEQY
V gene: TRBV18

CDR3 protein: ASSPGQGTNQPQH
V gene: TRBV11-1

CDR3 protein: ARYAGDITYEQY
V gene: TRBV2

CDR3 protein: ASGGEPQATEKLF
V gene: TRBV19

CDR3 protein: ASSYSQIPGANVLT
V gene: TRBV6-5

CDR3 protein: ASSPRLAGYNEQF
V gene: TRBV11-2

CDR3 protein: ASSPGSGPGETQY
V gene: TRBV18

CDR3 protein: ASRATGRGEKLF
V gene: TRBV6-1

CDR3 protein: ASSLGTSTGELF
V gene: TRBV5-1

CDR3 protein: ASSPGGGADTQY
V gene: TRBV4-3

CDR3 protein: ASSQAGTGGDEQF
V gene: TRBV4-2

CDR3 protein: ASSKNGPVLGETQY
V gene: TRBV2

CDR3 protein: ASSDQGREFNEQF
V gene: TRBV6-4